This paragraph reports one T cell receptor (beta chain). Its antigen remains undetermined. One base away there is no much larger clone; base qualities are not given. The data are from a study of spatial heterogeneity in lung cancer (dated by TCRdb to the late 2010s). For the wider study: More beta-chain than alpha-chain transcripts were consistently detected, likely reflecting higher beta-chain transcript abundance. In the raw uncorrected reads, each unique combination of TCR and UMI appeared more than ten times on average. The study quantitatively compared TCR alpha and beta repertoires across multiple tumor regions, matched nontumor lung and blood in non-small cell lung cancer. At surgery, both alpha and beta chains were TCR-sequenced in 200 to 250 tumor regions, fewer than 85 matched nontumor lung samples and 56 PBMC samples. Nonsynonymous mutation counts, determined by whole-exome sequencing of tumor tissue, were related to TCR repertoire features.

The sample's time point label, decoded: sample taken at primary tumor resection. For TCR sequencing, whole RNA was extracted from tumor and nontumor lung tissue, or from cryopreserved PBMC samples, and no cell sorting was done. Donors were some 70 patients with early-stage, untreated non-small cell lung cancer from the lung TRACERx cohort. Patients were selected for TCR sequencing only if sufficient RNA was available from at least two tumor regions. The library was prepared using 5' RACE. Sequencing was carried out with a NextSeq 500. In the TCR library protocol, a unique molecular identifier was attached to each TCR cDNA molecule so that PCR and sequencing errors could be corrected. As for how the authors treated the data: Decombinator tools were used for TCR identification, UMI-based error correction and CDR3 extraction. TCRs above a frequency of 2 per 1,000, corresponding to the top 1% of the tumor frequency distribution, were defined as expanded. Rényi diversity was computed with the R vegan package after subsampling each repertoire 100 times to 5,000 TCRs. CDR3 similarity networks were built from amino acid triplet string-kernel similarity, connecting CDR3s with pairwise similarity above 0.82. The public sequencing data were trimmed at Q25 with fastp and processed into clonotypes with MiXCR by TCRdb, which kept only in-frame beta chains. Rows are combined by CDR3 protein, so each entry shows the most common genes and DNA. What appears here as the V and J calls and clone size reflects TCRdb's work, not the paper's. This sample is represented by 5,100 or so distinct CDR3 sequences; roughly 24% of them were singletons. The ten largest clones add up to roughly 15% of the sample.

General study outcomes and caveats: Additional single-cell paired TCR alpha and beta sequencing was considered necessary to confirm, at a functional level, the hypothesis that regional TCRs recognize regional mutations. Ubiquitous expanded tumor TCRs were found in blood more often at tumor resection than at routine follow-up.

The material sequenced was PBMCs, taken at surgery. The sequence was collected from a male donor with early-stage non-small cell lung cancer.

The sequence in DNA is TGTGCCAGTAGACCGGGTATGATTAATGGCTACACCTTC. Translated, this is CASRPGMINGYTF. The chain was built from TRBV19 and TRBJ1-2; there is no confident call for the D gene. CDR3 length: 13 amino acids, cysteine to phenylalanine. The entry retains the CDR3 DNA only, 39 bases that are in frame from base 1. At the junction V is shortened by 6 bases and J by 6 bases, with 14 bases in between. CDR1 and CDR2, looked up from the germline V gene (reference sequence), are LNHDA and SQIVND. With the rest looked up from the reference TRBV19 and TRBJ1-2 genes rather than sequenced, the full variable domain is DGGITQSPKYLFRKEGQNVTLSCEQNLNHDAMYWYRQDPGQGLRLIYYSQIVNDFQKGDIAEGYSVSREKKESFPLTVTSAQKNPTAFYLCASRPGMINGYTFGSGTRLTVV.